A single sample is the source of the 15 T cell receptor beta chains below, sequenced in a study of blood T cells in healthy people across ages. The authors ran a second PCR of about 6 to 11 cycles using a sample-barcoded 5' primer and a J-beta primer mix. TCRdb called the 5' RACE reads again in MiXCR, with one record for every CDR3 protein. The sample yields hundreds of thousands of distinct CDR3 sequences, roughly 50% seen once. Sequencing input: blood. Every receptor here comes from a man aged 25-45 years in good health.

This chain uses TRBV30 with TRBJ1-4; D gene ambiguous. Between the trimmed V and J ends, which lost 0 bases and 8 bases, there was a span of 16 bases. Germline-derived CDR1 and CDR2 are GTSNPN and SVGIG (reference sequence). This CDR3 contains 15 residues. The CDR3 DNA reads TGTGCCTGGAGTGTATATATGGGGATTAGGGAAAAACTGTTTTTT. This translates into CAWSVYMGIREKLFF.

The chain links TRBV5-5 to TRBJ2-1, with D possibly matching TRBD2 (6 bases). CDR1 SGHKS and CDR2 YYEKEE come from the germline V gene (reference sequence). The CDR3 sequence is 16 residues long. V lost 0 bases and J 5 bases, leaving 15 bases between the germline ends. CDR3 in amino acids: CASSLGAGKRDNEQFF. Written as DNA, the CDR3 is TGTGCCAGCAGCTTGGGGGCGGGGAAGAGGGACAATGAGCAGTTCTTC.

This clonotype was observed a handful of times. The chain combines TRBV29-1 with TRBJ2-1; 14 bases align to TRBD2. V gave up 3 bases and J gave up 8 bases; unmatched junction bases: 12. Germline CDR1 reads SQVTM; CDR2 reads ANQGSEA. There are 17 residues in the CDR3. For the CDR3, the DNA is TGCAGCGTTGAGGAAATGGTGACTAGCGGGGGGGCTGATGAGCAGTTCTTC. Translated, it gives CSVEEMVTSGGADEQFF.

The V call is TRBV7-9, the J call TRBJ1-2; D remains unclear. V lost 5 bases, J lost 7 bases, and 11 bases lay in between. The CDR3 loop spans 12 amino acids. The germline V gene has CDR1 SEHNR and CDR2 FQNEAQ (reference sequence). CDR3: CASSTTESGYTF. CDR3 nucleotides: TGTGCCAGCAGCACGACTGAAAGTGGCTACACCTTC.

This chain connects TRBV5-6 to TRBJ2-5, with D perhaps matching TRBD1 (5 bases). The end of the DNA is better explained by TRBJ2-1, so the J call may be wrong. The CDR3 totals 15 residues. Per the germline V gene, CDR1 is SGHDT and CDR2 is YYEEEE. CDR3 region: CASTSVGRWQETQFF. CDR3 nucleotides: TGTGCCAGCACCTCTGTGGGGCGGTGGCAAGAGACCCAGTTCTTC.

The V and J genes are TRBV5-4 and TRBJ2-4; 8 bases fit TRBD2. The end of the DNA fits TRBJ2-7 better, so the J call may be wrong. The CDR3 has 14 residues. Germline lookup yields CDR1 SGHNT and CDR2 YYREEE (reference sequence). The CDR3 spells CASSLSGSSREQYF. The CDR3 DNA reads as TGTGCCAGCAGCTTAAGCGGGAGTTCGCGCGAGCAGTACTTC.

V is TRBV7-2 and J is TRBJ2-1; TRBD2 matches at 13 bases. This CDR3 is 17 amino acids long. J was trimmed by 4 bases and V by 0 bases; bases with no gene match: 3. Germline values: CDR1 SGHTA, CDR2 FQGNSA. The CDR3 DNA reads TGTGCCAGCAGCTTAGCGGGGACTAGCGGGGTATACAATGAGCAGTTCTTC. Translating it yields CASSLAGTSGVYNEQFF.

The chain employs TRBV4-2 and TRBJ1-2, with D perhaps TRBD1 (6 bases). The germline V and J ends were trimmed by 3 bases and 7 bases, with 21 bases remaining between them. This CDR3 is built from 16 residues. Germline-derived CDR1 and CDR2 are LGHNA and YNFKEQ. CDR3 nucleotide sequence: TGTGCCAGCAGCCATCCTCCGGGGGGGCTAGGGATTGGCTACACCTTC. Protein: CASSHPPGGLGIGYTF.

This chain links TRBV5-1 with TRBJ2-1; D assignment may be TRBD1 or TRBD2 (5 bases each). This CDR3 is 14 amino acids long. CDR1 SGHRS and CDR2 YFSETQ come from the germline V gene. V was shortened by 0 bases and J by 5 bases, with 9 bases between the two germline ends. CDR3 residues: CASSLGGRDNEQFF. The DNA for the CDR3 is TGCGCCAGCAGCTTGGGGGGACGGGACAATGAGCAGTTCTTC.

The CDR3 nucleotides are TGTGCCAGCAGCCACGGGACTATCTACGAGCAGTACTTC. This translates into CASSHGTIYEQYF. The chain couples TRBV3-1 to TRBJ2-7; 7 bases agree with TRBD2. Germline CDR1 reads LGHDT; CDR2 reads YNNKEL (reference sequence). The length of the CDR3 is 13 residues. Germline trimming cut 3 bases from V and 3 bases from J; bases unmatched to any gene: 2.

The V and J genes are TRBV6-6 and TRBJ2-7; tentatively, D is TRBD1 (5 bases). V lost 1 base and J 5 bases, leaving 12 bases between the germline ends. CDR1 is MNHNY and CDR2 is SVGAGI in the germline V gene (reference sequence). The CDR3 length is 14 residues. The CDR3 protein is CASSYLGAGHEQYF. DNA of the CDR3: TGTGCCAGCAGTTACTTAGGGGCCGGCCACGAGCAGTACTTC.

This clonotype was picked up a small number of times. The rearrangement joins TRBV27 to TRBJ1-2; 10 positions match TRBD1. Trimming cost V 4 bases and J 6 bases; bases outside gene matches: 5. From germline, CDR1 is MNHEY and CDR2 SMNVEV (reference sequence). The CDR3 has 14 amino acids. CDR3 bases: TGTGCCAGCAGTTCCCGGACAGGGGGGAATGGCTACACCTTC. Encoded protein: CASSSRTGGNGYTF.

In regard to this clonotype: Sequence at one end of the junction differs from germline and may be a read error. The chain recombines TRBV27 with TRBJ2-7, with a weak D call TRBD1 (6 bases). The CDR3 loop spans 14 amino acids. The germline CDR1 and CDR2 sequences are MNHEY and SMNVEV (reference sequence). The CDR3 nucleotides read TGTGCCAGTAGTTCGGTACAGGGCTCCTACGAGCAGTACTTC. Protein sequence: CASSSVQGSYEQYF.

This chain links TRBV15 with TRBJ2-3; weak D call: TRBD1 (6 bases). The CDR3 length is 17 residues. V lost 5 bases and J lost 3, with 21 bases in between. CDR1 is LNHNV, CDR2 YYDKDF, per germline (reference sequence). CDR3 in amino acids: CATSGTSGIGFTDTQYF. CDR3 bases: TGTGCCACCAGCGGGACATCCGGGATCGGCTTTACAGATACGCAGTATTTT.

This clonotype was seen only a few times. The chain carries TRBV29-1 and TRBJ1-5; D is perhaps TRBD1 (5 bases). Germline CDR1 and CDR2: SQVTM and ANQGSEA. The V end lost 8 bases, the J end lost 6 bases, and 20 bases lay between the germline ends. This CDR3 has 14 residues. The CDR3 loop is CSFSGSRRGQPQHF. In nucleotides, the CDR3 is TGCAGCTTCTCGGGCTCCCGGAGGGGTCAGCCCCAGCATTTT.